The 17 T cell receptor beta chains below come from one sample, sequenced in a study of post-analysis software for immune sequencing data. The TCR beta cDNA libraries carried unique molecular identifiers. MiXCR was run by TCRdb on the PCR reads, yielding one entry per CDR3 protein. The table includes about 380,000 distinct CDR3 sequences, around 37% detected once. The antigens for these receptors are not known. Study-level findings and limits: There were a few TRBV segments more frequent in patients than controls, and TRBV5-6, TRBV5-1 and TRBV20-1 were among them.

Sequenced: blood. The origin of the receptors is a girl aged 5-17 years with multiple sclerosis.

The chain employs TRBV10-3 and TRBJ2-3; 8 bases fit TRBD2. Trimming cost V 10 bases and J 9 bases; bases outside gene matches: 18. The CDR3 has 15 amino acids. Germline values: CDR1 ENHRY, CDR2 SYGVKD. This CDR3 is CASGEAGGAGKTQYF. CDR3 in DNA: TGTGCCAGCGGGGAGGCGGGGGGCGCAGGGAAGACGCAGTATTTT.

This clonotype was counted a few times. The chain has TRBV4-1 and TRBJ2-5; TRBD2 aligns across 7 bases. The junction had 5 bases not matched to a gene; V was cut back by 0 bases and J by 4 bases. Germline V gene data show CDR1 as MGHRA and CDR2 as YSYEKL. The CDR3 loop spans 15 amino acids. The CDR3 nucleotides are TGCGCCAGCAGCCAAGAGGGGGGGTTCCCAGAGACCCAGTACTTC. Translating it yields CASSQEGGFPETQYF.

This clonotype has just a few counts. The rearrangement uses TRBV18 and TRBJ2-5, with D possibly TRBD1 on 5 matching bases. Between the trimmed V and J ends, which lost 4 bases and 3 bases, there was a span of 9 bases. The germline V gene encodes CDR1 KGHSH and CDR2 LQKENI. The CDR3 has 13 amino acids. The CDR3 DNA is TGTGCCAGCTCACAAACGACAGAAGAGACCCAGTACTTC. Its translation: CASSQTTEETQYF.

The V call is TRBV28, the J call TRBJ2-7, with 10 bases matching TRBD1. The CDR3 sequence is 17 residues long. V dropped 2 bases and J dropped 2; count of bases not matched to a gene: 9. Germline loops: CDR1 MDHEN, CDR2 SYDVKM. The CDR3 loop reads CASSLRTGGLSTYEQYF. Written as DNA, the CDR3 is TGTGCCAGCAGTTTAAGGACAGGGGGGCTTAGTACCTACGAGCAGTACTTC. The variable domain in full, completed from reference TRBV28 and TRBJ2-7, reads DVKVTQSSRYLVKRTGEKVFLECVQDMDHENMFWYRQDPGLGLRLIYFSYDVKMKEKGDIPEGYSVSREKKERFSLILESASTNQTSMYLCASSLRTGGLSTYEQYFGPGTRLTVT.

The genes are TRBV20-1 and TRBJ1-2, with a possible D match to TRBD1 (5 bases). The V gene's germline CDR1 is DFQATT and CDR2 SNEGSKA (reference sequence). Trimming shortened V by 7 bases and J by 2 bases, and 17 bases separated the two germline ends. The CDR3 contains 14 residues. The CDR3 protein is CSVRGGGLNYGYTF. The CDR3 DNA sequence: TGCAGTGTTAGGGGCGGGGGTTTAAACTATGGCTACACCTTC.

The gene calls are TRBV12-3 or TRBV12-4 and TRBJ2-5; 16 nucleotides line up with TRBD2. This CDR3 has 22 amino acids. V trimming: 1 base; J trimming: 6 bases; junction bases outside the gene matches: 20. DNA for the CDR3: TGTGCCAGCAGTTTAGGGATGCGGGGACTAGCGGGGGGGAGGGGCTTGCGAAAGACCCAGTACTTC. This sequence encodes CASSLGMRGLAGGRGLRKTQYF.

The genes are TRBV24-1 and TRBJ2-7; perhaps TRBD2 as D (5 bases). Germline lookup yields CDR1 KGHDR and CDR2 SFDVKD. V lost 4 bases and J lost 3, with 6 bases in between. The CDR3 has 12 amino acids. The CDR3 here is CATSEDFYEQYF. CDR3 sequence (DNA): TGTGCCACCAGTGAGGACTTCTACGAGCAGTACTTC.

CDR3: CAIRQGQANYGYTF. CDR3 DNA: TGTGCCATCAGGCAGGGACAGGCTAACTATGGCTACACCTTC. The rearrangement links TRBV10-3 to TRBJ1-2; 8 bases agree with TRBD1. V shed 6 bases, J shed 0 bases, and the junction held 3 bases outside the gene matches. The germline V gene has CDR1 ENHRY and CDR2 SYGVKD. The CDR3 is made up of 14 amino acids.

The V gene is TRBV6-6, the J gene TRBJ2-5; no reliable D call. CDR1 and CDR2 from the germline V gene are MNHNY and SVGAGI (reference sequence). The CDR3 spans 12 residues. V shed 6 bases and J shed 5 bases, with 10 bases lying between them. The chain's CDR3 is CASSNTRETQYF. The CDR3 DNA is TGTGCCAGCAGCAACACAAGGGAGACCCAGTACTTC.

This chain uses TRBV20-1 with TRBJ2-7, with a possible D match to TRBD2 (5 bases). The end of the DNA aligns better with TRBJ2-5, so the J call may be wrong. Per the germline V gene, CDR1 is DFQATT and CDR2 is SNEGSKA (reference sequence). The CDR3 spans 12 residues. CDR3 amino acids: CRAPTSSETQYF. CDR3 nucleotide sequence: TGCAGGGCCCCAACTAGTAGTGAGACCCAGTACTTC.

The CDR3 sequence is CASSQPGPYNEQFF. The CDR3 nucleotides read TGTGCCAGCAGCCAACCAGGCCCTTACAATGAGCAGTTCTTC. V gene TRBV4-2 combines with J gene TRBJ2-1, with D unresolved. The CDR3 is 14 amino acids. The V gene's germline CDR1 is LGHNA and CDR2 YNFKEQ. Trimming removed 2 bases at V and 4 bases at J, with 9 bases between.

Only a few counts were recorded for this clonotype. The J gene is TRBJ2-3, the V gene TRBV20-1; TRBD2 matches 12 bases. Germline CDR1 and CDR2: DFQATT and SNEGSKA (reference sequence). The length of the CDR3 is 14 residues. V trimming: 6 bases; J trimming: 8 bases; junction bases outside the gene matches: 9. The CDR3 nucleotides read TGCAGTGCGGTCGCTAGCGGGGGGGCTGGTACGCAGTATTTT. Residues: CSAVASGGAGTQYF.

This clonotype was seen a single time. The chain couples TRBV7-8 to TRBJ2-1, with 9 bases that match TRBD2. The CDR3 spans 14 residues. Losses at the gene ends were 9 bases for V and 2 bases for J; bases not matched to a gene: 5. Germline V gives CDR1 SGHVS, CDR2 FQNEAQ. CDR3 in amino acids: CASRAGGTYNEQFF. CDR3 sequence (DNA): TGTGCCAGTAGAGCGGGGGGAACCTACAATGAGCAGTTCTTC.

The chain is built from TRBV18 and TRBJ1-6; TRBD1 is a possible D gene (6 bases). The V gene's germline CDR1 is KGHSH and CDR2 LQKENI. Between the trimmed V and J ends, which lost 6 bases and 8 bases, there was a span of 11 bases. This CDR3 comprises 13 residues. CDR3 nucleotides: TGTGCCAGCTCCGGGACATCCTATTCACCCCTCCACTTT. This sequence encodes CASSGTSYSPLHF. Combining the CDR3 with reference TRBV18 and TRBJ1-6 gives the whole variable domain NAGVMQNPRHLVRRRGQEARLRCSPMKGHSHVYWYRQLPEEGLKFMVYLQKENIIDESGMPKERFSAEFPKEGPSILRIQQVVRGDSAAYFCASSGTSYSPLHFGNGTRLTVT.

This clonotype was detected only a few times. This chain links TRBV20-1 with TRBJ2-5; D possibly corresponds to TRBD1 (5 bases). The J call may be wrong; the DNA end is better matched by TRBJ2-7. CDR1 and CDR2 (germline): DFQATT, SNEGSKA (reference sequence). CDR3 length: 15 amino acids. The CDR3 DNA reads as TGCAGTGCTCTTTTACCGGACACTTATTCCTACGAGCAGTACTTC. Amino acid sequence: CSALLPDTYSYEQYF.

There are many counts of this clonotype. This rearrangement joins TRBV18 to TRBJ1-5; a weak D match, TRBD1 (5 bases). The CDR3 length is 15 residues. Germline values: CDR1 KGHSH, CDR2 LQKENI. The V end was cut by 3 bases, the J end by 2 bases, with 11 bases between. In DNA form, the CDR3 reads TGTGCCAGCTCACCTAGACAGACTCGCAATCAGCCCCAGCATTTT. Protein product: CASSPRQTRNQPQHF. Combining the CDR3 with reference TRBV18 and TRBJ1-5 gives the whole variable domain NAGVMQNPRHLVRRRGQEARLRCSPMKGHSHVYWYRQLPEEGLKFMVYLQKENIIDESGMPKERFSAEFPKEGPSILRIQQVVRGDSAAYFCASSPRQTRNQPQHFGDGTRLSIL.

The V and J genes are TRBV20-1 and TRBJ1-4; D may be TRBD1 (5 bases). The ends were cut back, 3 bases at V and 7 bases at J, with 15 bases in the middle. Germline V gene data show CDR1 as DFQATT and CDR2 as SNEGSKA (reference sequence). The CDR3 runs 14 residues. CDR3 DNA: TGCAGTGCTAGTTCAGGGATTTCGATTGAAAAACTGTTTTTT. The encoded protein is CSASSGISIEKLFF.